This T cell receptor (beta chain) emerged from a study of sequential checkpoint blockade in melanoma. Study context: Maintenance nivolumab came after either treatment sequence.

The CDR3 has 13 residues. The V gene's germline CDR1 is SGDLS and CDR2 YYNGEE. The V gene lost 7 bases and the J gene lost 2 bases, with 13 bases spanning the gap. The repertoire was sequenced with immunoSEQ multiplex PCR; TCRdb's copy has only in-frame clones and lacks some. This table holds around 13,000 clones, under 80% found once. Treatment given: randomized to nivolumab then ipilimumab (arm A) or the reverse (arm B). Sorted cells were live CD3+CD8+, lacking CD19 and CD56, from PBMCs. The input for sequencing was CD8+ T cells sorted from blood (inferred from file names), taken from a patient given nivolumab and ipilimumab in sequence. V usage is TRBV9 and J usage is TRBJ2-7, with a possible D match to TRBD1 (6 bases). This TCR was recovered from a human donor with melanoma. The DNA of the CDR3 is TGTGCCAGCGCCCGGGACACAACCTACGAGCAGTACTTC. As protein: CASARDTTYEQYF.